This entry describes one T cell receptor beta chain. The data derive from a study of blood T cell repertoires in COVID-19. This CDR3 spans 14 amino acids. The germline V gene encodes CDR1 SQVTM and CDR2 ANQGSEA. Trimming stripped 0 bases from V and 5 bases from J, with 10 bases between. Here immunoSEQ multiplex PCR was the method, and the copy in TCRdb shows in-frame clones only, minus some. The data contain 45,000 to 65,000 clones, over 90% of them singletons. This clonotype was sampled from a human donor in a cohort sampled during active COVID-19. This sequence joins TRBV29-1 and TRBJ2-2; a weak D match, TRBD2 (6 bases). The source material was peripheral blood. The CDR3 protein is CSVEDGRGTGELFF. CDR3 DNA sequence: TGCAGCGTTGAAGATGGGCGGGGAACCGGGGAGCTGTTTTTT.